This record covers a single TCR beta chain. This sample is drawn from a study of response to subunit inactivated influenza vaccine. CDR1 is SGHAT, CDR2 FQNNGV, per germline. CDR3 size: 18 residues. Between the trimmed V and J ends, which lost 0 bases and 4 bases, there was a span of 21 bases. TCRdb recomputed calls from the RT-PCR reads with MiXCR, one row per CDR3 protein. Counted here are roughly 570,000 distinct CDR3 sequences, 10% to 15% occurring once; the ten biggest clones make up under 15%. The rearrangement joins TRBV11-2 to TRBJ1-1; no firm D call. This specimen was PBMCs from blood, taken about 40 days after vaccination. The source of this sequence is a man aged 45-60 years who received an inactivated influenza vaccine. CDR3 sequence (DNA): TGTGCCAGCAGCTTAGATGGCAGAGGCGGATGGGGAGTCACTGAAGCTTTCTTT. Its translation is CASSLDGRGGWGVTEAFF.